These 23 T cell receptor beta chains came from one sample sequenced in a study of metastatic and nonmetastatic thyroid tumors. With MiXCR, TCRdb called clones anew from the PCR reads. This table holds about 16,000 clones, 30% to 35% found once. Until they underwent thyroid surgery, no patient had received any treatment. What was sequenced was blood. The receptors were gathered from a female donor with papillary thyroid cancer or a benign thyroid nodule (not recorded which). Some clones in this sample may be carry-over from other donors' samples.

Sample share makes this clone medium-sized. The chain has TRBV20-1 and TRBJ2-1, with 9 bases matching TRBD1. The V gene's germline CDR1 is DFQATT and CDR2 SNEGSKA (reference sequence). The CDR3 length is 14 residues. Unmatched junction bases numbered 13, after V lost 4 bases and J lost 12 bases. The chain's CDR3 is CSATGTGLIGAQFF. The DNA of the CDR3 is TGCAGTGCTACCGGGACAGGGCTTATCGGCGCGCAGTTCTTC.

This clone appeared a few times. Germline is not matched at one junction end, which may reflect a read error. This chain uses TRBV10-3 with TRBJ1-5, with 7 bases identical to TRBD1. The CDR3 runs to 14 residues. Per the germline V gene, CDR1 is ENHRY and CDR2 is SYGVKD. CDR3 DNA: TGTGTCATCAGCACAGGGGATAGAAATCAGCCCCAGCATTTT. Protein sequence: CVISTGDRNQPQHF.

In its sample, this clone ranks as medium-sized. The chain links TRBV19 to TRBJ2-7; 9 nucleotides agree with TRBD1. After removal of 7 bases from V and 5 bases from J, the junction contained 12 bases not matched to a gene. The CDR3 sequence is 15 residues long. Per the germline V gene, CDR1 is LNHDA and CDR2 is SQIVND (reference sequence). The CDR3 sequence: CASNQGGQGSHEQYF. In nucleotides, the CDR3 is TGTGCCAGTAACCAAGGGGGACAGGGTAGCCACGAGCAGTACTTC.

This clone was detected ten times or more. This rearrangement joins TRBV11-2 to TRBJ2-1; D is perhaps TRBD2 (6 bases). Between the trimmed V and J ends, which lost 0 bases and 6 bases, there was a span of 18 bases. Per germline, CDR1 SGHAT and CDR2 FQNNGV. The CDR3 loop spans 17 amino acids. The DNA for the CDR3 is TGTGCCAGCAGCTTAGACTCCGTGGGGGGTAGTTCCAATGAGCAGTTCTTC. This translates into CASSLDSVGGSSNEQFF.

This clone was found many times. A read error may be the cause here, since a much bigger clone is one base away. This sequence joins TRBV6-1 and TRBJ1-2; D not certain. CDR3 length: 12 amino acids. Between the trimmed V and J ends, which lost 8 bases and 6 bases, there was a span of 13 bases. The germline V gene encodes CDR1 MNHNS and CDR2 SASEGT. In nucleotides, the CDR3 is TGTGCCAGCCGTGCACAGATTAATGGCTACACCTTC. This encodes CASRAQINGYTF.

The chain couples TRBV5-1 to TRBJ1-1; tentative D call: TRBD1 (6 bases). Germline CDR1 is SGHRS and CDR2 is YFSETQ. The CDR3 has 14 amino acids. V was trimmed by 4 bases and J by 2 bases, leaving 12 bases between them. For the CDR3, the DNA is TGCGCCAGCAGCCCCGGACAGCCAAACACTGAAGCTTTCTTT. Its protein is CASSPGQPNTEAFF.

This chain links TRBV20-1 with TRBJ2-7, with TRBD1 identical over 11 bases. Per the germline V gene, CDR1 is DFQATT and CDR2 is SNEGSKA (reference sequence). The CDR3 runs 15 residues. The J segment lost 6 bases and the V segment lost 1 base, leaving 8 bases of the junction unmatched. CDR3 DNA sequence: TGCAGTGCTAGAGCGGTAGGACAGGGGGCAGCCGAGCAGTACTTC. Its protein product is CSARAVGQGAAEQYF.

This sequence joins TRBV6-2 or TRBV6-3 and TRBJ2-1; D may be TRBD1 (6 bases). V was cut by 2 bases and J by 5 bases, with 19 bases left in between. Germline V gene sequence: CDR1 MNHEY, CDR2 SVGEGT. The CDR3 totals 17 residues. CDR3 amino acids: CASSYDPPRTANNEQFF. As DNA, the CDR3 is TGTGCCAGCAGTTACGACCCTCCGCGGACAGCTAACAATGAGCAGTTCTTC.

In its sample, this clone is medium-sized. This chain joins TRBV20-1 and TRBJ2-7; weak D call: TRBD1 (6 bases). V was trimmed by 5 bases and J by 0 bases, leaving 8 bases between them. This CDR3 has 12 residues. The V gene's germline CDR1 is DFQATT and CDR2 SNEGSKA (reference sequence). The CDR3 spells CSARDNSYEQYF. The CDR3 coding sequence is TGCAGTGCTCGGGACAACTCCTACGAGCAGTACTTC.

The chain has TRBV6-1 and TRBJ2-7; D not certain. Between the trimmed V and J ends, which lost 9 bases and 3 bases, there was a span of 21 bases. The CDR3 totals 15 residues. The V gene's germline CDR1 is MNHNS and CDR2 SASEGT. CDR3 bases: TGTGCCAGTAGAGCTACAACTCTCGTGTACTACGAGCAGTACTTC. This gives the protein CASRATTLVYYEQYF.

The chain uses TRBV6-1 and TRBJ2-7; possibly TRBD1 or TRBD2 for D (6 bases each). The CDR3 runs 11 residues. V was cut by 10 bases and J by 1 base, with 8 bases left in between. Germline CDR1 reads MNHNS; CDR2 reads SASEGT. As DNA, the CDR3 is TGTGCCATAGGGGGGTCCTACGAGCAGTACTTC. This translates into CAIGGSYEQYF.

This clone has a handful of counts. The chain couples TRBV6-1 to TRBJ1-5; D is undetermined. CDR1 and CDR2 from the germline V gene are MNHNS and SASEGT. V was pared by 3 bases and J by 2 bases, with 14 bases between. The CDR3 covers 16 residues. The CDR3 loop is CASSDFLFGGNQPQHF. The DNA for the CDR3 is TGTGCCAGCAGTGATTTTCTATTTGGTGGCAATCAGCCCCAGCATTTT.

This clone came up many times. The gene calls are TRBV5-6 and TRBJ1-1; D may be TRBD1 (5 bases). This CDR3 is 13 amino acids long. Trimming removed 3 bases at V and 2 bases at J, with 8 bases between. Germline assignment: CDR1 SGHDT and CDR2 YYEEEE. In DNA form, the CDR3 reads TGTGCCAGCAGCTACGACAGAAACACTGAAGCTTTCTTT. This sequence encodes CASSYDRNTEAFF.

This rearrangement joins TRBV6-1 to TRBJ2-7, with unresolved D. CDR3 size: 14 residues. From germline, CDR1 is MNHNS and CDR2 SASEGT. V lost 6 bases and J 6 bases, leaving 18 bases between the germline ends. The CDR3 DNA sequence: TGTGCCAGCAGGATTCCAGCGTGGGTCGGCGAGCAGTACTTC. Its translation: CASRIPAWVGEQYF.

This clone appeared a few times. The junction departs from germline at one end; a sequencing error may be responsible. The rearrangement uses TRBV19 and TRBJ2-6; D assignment may be TRBD1 or TRBD2 (6 bases each). From germline, CDR1 is LNHDA and CDR2 SQIVND (reference sequence). The CDR3 is made up of 13 amino acids. The CDR3 reads CASVGLGDNVLNF. The CDR3 DNA reads as TGTGCCAGTGTGGGACTTGGGGACAACGTCCTGAATTTC.

This clone has a handful of counts. The genes are TRBV6-1 and TRBJ1-6; TRBD1 is a possible D gene (5 bases). In germline, CDR1 is MNHNS, CDR2 SASEGT. This CDR3 contains 16 residues. V shed 8 bases and J shed 4 bases, with 18 bases lying between them. As DNA, the CDR3 is TGTGCCAGCTCCCAAGGGGCGTTTAATTATAATTCACCCCTCCACTTT. This translates into CASSQGAFNYNSPLHF.

V and J are TRBV4-1 and TRBJ2-5; possibly TRBD2 for D (5 bases). The germline V and J ends were trimmed by 1 base and 3 bases, with 9 bases remaining between them. From germline, CDR1 is MGHRA and CDR2 YSYEKL. The CDR3 has 14 amino acids. The CDR3 DNA is TGCGCCAGCAGCCAAGTTTCCGGGGAAGAGACCCAGTACTTC. Protein: CASSQVSGEETQYF.

Sample share makes this clone medium-sized. The chain couples TRBV6-1 to TRBJ1-6; D might be TRBD1 (6 bases). The CDR3 is made up of 15 amino acids. V lost 6 bases, J lost 6 bases, and 15 bases lay in between. Germline values: CDR1 MNHNS, CDR2 SASEGT. The CDR3 sequence: CASRREQGSNSPLHF. DNA for the CDR3: TGTGCCAGCAGGCGAGAACAGGGAAGTAATTCACCCCTCCACTTT.

This clone has more than one count but fewer than ten. CDR3 DNA sequence: TGTGCCAGCAGTTTAAGTTGGGAAGGGACTGAGCAGTTCTTC. It translates to CASSLSWEGTEQFF. This chain links TRBV12-3 or TRBV12-4 with TRBJ2-1; D may be TRBD1 or TRBD2 (5 bases each). V dropped 2 bases and J dropped 9 bases, with 14 bases sitting between them. The CDR3 is 14 residues long.

This clone was observed once. The gene calls are TRBV20-1 and TRBJ2-3, with 12 bases fitting TRBD2. V lost 0 bases, J lost 7 bases, and 5 bases stayed unmatched. The germline V gene encodes CDR1 DFQATT and CDR2 SNEGSKA (reference sequence). The CDR3 runs to 15 residues. The chain's CDR3 is CSARDPTSGGNTQYF. The CDR3 DNA is TGCAGTGCTAGAGACCCGACTAGCGGGGGAAATACGCAGTATTTT.

The V gene is TRBV6-2 or TRBV6-3, the J gene TRBJ2-2, with D possibly being TRBD2 (5 bases). In germline, CDR1 is MNHEY, CDR2 SVGEGT. This CDR3 comprises 16 residues. V was shortened by 0 bases and J by 2 bases, with 10 bases between the two germline ends. The chain's CDR3 is CASSYSRRTNTGELFF. As DNA, the CDR3 is TGTGCCAGCAGTTACTCCCGGAGGACCAACACCGGGGAGCTGTTTTTT.

This clone turned up a few times. One end of the junction fails to match germline, which may point to a read error. The chain recombines TRBV15 with TRBJ2-1, with D possibly being TRBD1 (6 bases). This CDR3 has 15 amino acids. Germline V gene data show CDR1 as LNHNV and CDR2 as YYDKDF (reference sequence). The CDR3 loop is CATSRATGYLREQLF. Written as DNA, the CDR3 is TGTGCCACCAGCAGAGCGACAGGCTACTTGAGGGAGCAGTTGTTC.

By share, this clone ranks as medium-sized. This chain uses TRBV27 with TRBJ1-1, with 8 bases aligning to TRBD1. CDR3 length equals 14 residues. In germline, CDR1 is MNHEY, CDR2 SMNVEV (reference sequence). V was pared by 3 bases and J by 1 base, with 1 base of the junction left unmatched. The CDR3 loop reads CASSFDRGNTEAFF. The CDR3 nucleotides are TGTGCCAGCAGTTTCGACAGGGGGAACACTGAAGCTTTCTTT.